This TCR beta chain comes out of a study of PD-L1 blockade in urothelial cancer. Produced via immunoSEQ multiplex PCR; TCRdb's table is partial and in-frame only. The sample holds 35,000 to 50,000 clones, around four fifths seen once. Specified time point: peripheral blood 6 weeks after treatment start. The junction had 10 bases not matched to a gene; V was cut back by 7 bases and J by 2 bases. The CDR3 covers 16 residues. CDR1 is KGHSH, CDR2 LQKENI, per germline. The sequence derives from a man between 60 and 75 years old with urothelial cancer. The chain couples TRBV18 to TRBJ2-2; 7 bases agree with TRBD1. The sample in question was PBMCs, obtained around atezolizumab (anti-PD-L1) treatment. The chain's CDR3 is CASLTGDRVNTGELFF. CDR3 bases: TGTGCCAGCTTGACCGGGGACAGAGTAAACACCGGGGAGCTGTTTTTT. The variable domain in full, with the rest retrieved from reference TRBV18 and TRBJ2-2, is NAGVMQNPRHLVRRRGQEARLRCSPMKGHSHVYWYRQLPEEGLKFMVYLQKENIIDESGMPKERFSAEFPKEGPSILRIQQVVRGDSAAYFCASLTGDRVNTGELFFGEGSRLTVL.